This T cell receptor (beta chain) is drawn from a study of graft-versus-host responses after intestinal transplantation. Repertoires were generated with immunoSEQ multiplex PCR, while TCRdb's copy carries only in-frame clones and drops some. The sample lists around 19,000 clones, about a third occurring once. The CDR3 is 13 amino acids. V lost 7 bases, J lost 3 bases, and 4 bases stayed unmatched. The germline V gene has CDR1 WSHSY and CDR2 SAAADI. J is TRBJ1-1 and V is TRBV10-2; 8 bases map to TRBD1. Specimen: alloreactive CD4+ T cells from a mixed lymphocyte reaction culture, collected before transplantation. Subset given: CFSE-low proliferating T cells sorted from roughly 6-day pre-transplant mixed lymphocyte reaction (GvH or HvG direction). This TCR derives from a human patient who was an organ donor for intestinal transplantation. DNA for the CDR3: TGCGCCAGCAAAAAGGACAGGGACACTGAAGCTTTCTTT. As protein: CASKKDRDTEAFF.